The 18 T cell receptor beta chains listed next were all sequenced from one sample in a study of molecular identifiers for immune sequencing clone quantification. TCRdb used MiXCR to reprocess the PCR reads, holding one entry per CDR3 protein. The sample has just under 650,000 distinct CDR3 sequences, 20% seen once. The sample comprised naive CD8+ T cells from blood, with Jurkat cell RNA spiked in. Sample subset: FACS-sorted CD8+CD4-CCR7+CD45RA+ naive T cells. The receptor source for this set is a human donor in good health. Some libraries in this study had Jurkat cell RNA spiked in.

The chain joins TRBV6-1 to TRBJ1-1, with D perhaps TRBD1 (6 bases). The germline V and J ends were trimmed by 4 bases and 1 base, with 19 bases remaining between them. This CDR3 has 17 amino acids. Germline lookup yields CDR1 MNHNS and CDR2 SASEGT. DNA for the CDR3: TGTGCCAGCAGTGCCCCCTTGGGGGGCTTCGGGAACACTGAAGCTTTCTTT. Translated: CASSAPLGGFGNTEAFF.

This clonotype was recorded many times. This rearrangement joins TRBV5-6 to TRBJ1-1; perhaps TRBD1 as D (5 bases). Trimming removed 4 bases at V and 1 base at J, with 11 bases between. This CDR3 is built from 14 residues. Germline V gene lookup returns CDR1 SGHDT and CDR2 YYEEEE. The CDR3: CASSAGQPNTEAFF. CDR3 bases: TGTGCCAGCAGCGCCGGACAACCGAACACTGAAGCTTTCTTT.

The chain recombines TRBV20-1 with TRBJ2-7; no clear D gene. Deletions cut 2 bases from V and 0 bases from J, with 8 bases between. CDR3 length equals 13 residues. CDR1 and CDR2 (germline): DFQATT, SNEGSKA (reference sequence). In DNA, the CDR3 is TGCAGTGCTAGATCGGCCCTCTCCTACGAGCAGTACTTC. It is translated as CSARSALSYEQYF.

The sample holds many counts of this clonotype. The chain employs TRBV27 and TRBJ2-7, with D tentatively TRBD1 (5 bases). The V gene's germline CDR1 is MNHEY and CDR2 SMNVEV (reference sequence). V lost 8 bases and J 4 bases, leaving 18 bases between the germline ends. The CDR3 length is 14 residues. The CDR3 loop is CASGQTGQGYEQYF. CDR3 DNA sequence: TGTGCCAGCGGGCAAACGGGCCAGGGTTACGAGCAGTACTTC.

This clonotype was seen ten or more times. The chain recombines TRBV7-2 with TRBJ1-1; D is perhaps TRBD1 (5 bases). Germline loops: CDR1 SGHTA, CDR2 FQGNSA. The CDR3 consists of 17 residues. V lost 2 bases and J 4 bases, leaving 20 bases between the germline ends. CDR3 protein: CASSLLPGRGMGTEAFF. DNA for the CDR3: TGTGCCAGCAGCTTATTACCGGGACGGGGGATGGGCACTGAAGCTTTCTTT. Complete variable domain (other parts from reference TRBV7-2 and TRBJ1-1): GAGVSQSPSNKVTEKGKDVELRCDPISGHTALYWYRQSLGQGLEFLIYFQGNSAPDKSGLPSDRFSAERTGGSVSTLTIQRTQQEDSAVYLCASSLLPGRGMGTEAFFGQGTRLTVV.

The chain joins TRBV2 to TRBJ1-1; 8 bases fit TRBD1. The CDR3 sequence is 15 residues long. Losses at the gene ends were 4 bases for V and 5 bases for J; bases not matched to a gene: 9. Germline V CDR1 and CDR2: SNHLY, FYNNEI. CDR3 sequence reads: CASSVAETGVTEAFF. CDR3 in DNA: TGTGCCAGCAGTGTGGCCGAGACAGGGGTTACTGAAGCTTTCTTT. Together with reference TRBV2 and TRBJ1-1, the CDR3 gives the full variable domain: EPEVTQTPSHQVTQMGQEVILRCVPISNHLYFYWYRQILGQKVEFLVSFYNNEISEKSEIFDDQFSVERPDGSNFTLKIRSTKLEDSAMYFCASSVAETGVTEAFFGQGTRLTVV.

The V call is TRBV5-1, the J call TRBJ2-7, with a possible D match to TRBD1 (6 bases). Trimming took off 2 bases at V and 5 bases at J, with 20 bases between the two ends. The CDR3 runs 16 residues. Per germline, CDR1 SGHRS and CDR2 YFSETQ. CDR3 in DNA: TGCGCCAGCAGCTTCGGACAGCCTCAGAACGAACACGAGCAGTACTTC. Its translation: CASSFGQPQNEHEQYF.

To note about this clonotype: This may come from a read error, since a much larger clone is one base off. V gene TRBV5-6 combines with J gene TRBJ2-7; 8 bases match TRBD2. Germline trimming cut 7 bases from V and 0 bases from J; bases unmatched to any gene: 9. The CDR3 consists of 15 residues. CDR1 and CDR2 (germline): SGHDT, YYEEEE. The CDR3 region has the DNA TGTGCCAGCCACGGGGGGGAGGGAAACTCCTACGAGCAGTACTTC. Translation gives CASHGGEGNSYEQYF.

This clonotype was seen at least ten times. The chain couples TRBV15 to TRBJ2-3, with TRBD2 matching 13 bases. The germline V gene has CDR1 LNHNV and CDR2 YYDKDF (reference sequence). The CDR3 runs 17 residues. After removal of 0 bases from V and 6 bases from J, the junction contained 6 bases not matched to a gene. The CDR3 sequence is CATSRDLGLAGRDTQYF. CDR3 in DNA: TGTGCCACCAGCAGAGATCTGGGACTAGCGGGAAGGGATACGCAGTATTTT.

This clonotype was recorded at least ten times. The chain couples TRBV2 to TRBJ1-4; 7 bases are a match to TRBD1. Germline V CDR1 and CDR2: SNHLY, FYNNEI. This CDR3 is built from 14 residues. The junction had 2 bases not matched to a gene; V was cut back by 1 base and J by 6 bases. DNA for the CDR3: TGTGCCAGCAGTGAAGTAGGGGGCGATGAAAAACTGTTTTTT. Translating gives CASSEVGGDEKLFF.

This chain joins TRBV10-1 and TRBJ2-2, with a possible D match to TRBD2 (5 bases). The CDR3 is 16 residues long. Germline CDR1 is WNHNN and CDR2 is SYGVQD (reference sequence). The V gene lost 4 bases and the J gene lost 0 bases, with 12 bases spanning the gap. CDR3: CASSGTRESNTGELFF. Here the CDR3 DNA reads TGCGCCAGCAGTGGAACAAGGGAGTCGAACACCGGGGAGCTGTTTTTT.

The table lists this clonotype with a few counts. The chain employs TRBV7-2 and TRBJ2-7; TRBD2 agrees at 12 bases. Germline V gene lookup returns CDR1 SGHTA and CDR2 FQGNSA. The CDR3 runs 18 residues. V shed 1 base, J shed 3 bases, and the junction held 10 bases outside the gene matches. In DNA, the CDR3 is TGTGCCAGCAGCTTAGGATTGACTAGCGGGGGACGGTACTACGAGCAGTACTTC. Translated, it gives CASSLGLTSGGRYYEQYF.

The sample holds a few counts of this clonotype. Being one base from a much bigger clone, this may be a read error. As the CDR3 is not closed by the conserved phenylalanine or tryptophan, this likely results from a read error. V usage is TRBV7-6 and J usage is TRBJ2-3; TRBD1 is a possible D gene (5 bases). The CDR3 is 12 residues long. Trimming stripped 4 bases from V and 3 bases from J, with 5 bases between. Per germline, CDR1 SGHVS and CDR2 FNYEAQ. CDR3 loop: CASSWTTDTQYL. Here the CDR3 DNA reads TGTGCCAGCAGCTGGACAACAGATACGCAGTATTTA.

This clonotype was detected a few times. This chain uses TRBV27 with TRBJ2-7, with D unresolved. CDR1 and CDR2 from the germline V gene are MNHEY and SMNVEV (reference sequence). The CDR3 extends over 12 amino acids. V lost 8 bases to trimming and J lost 2 bases, with 10 bases between them. The CDR3 nucleotides are TGTGCCAGCCGTGGACCGGCCTACGAGCAGTACTTC. Its protein product is CASRGPAYEQYF.

V is TRBV10-3 and J is TRBJ2-7; perhaps TRBD1 as D (5 bases). The CDR3 sequence is 14 residues long. Germline assignment: CDR1 ENHRY and CDR2 SYGVKD. V dropped 0 bases and J dropped 5 bases, with 11 bases sitting between them. The CDR3 sequence is CAISESGRVNEQYF. For the CDR3, the DNA is TGTGCCATCAGTGAGTCGGGCAGGGTCAACGAGCAGTACTTC.

This clonotype was seen a few times. The chain uses TRBV4-1 and TRBJ1-1; D remains unclear. Germline CDR1 is MGHRA and CDR2 is YSYEKL. This CDR3 comprises 17 residues. V was pared by 0 bases and J by 0 bases, with 14 bases between. In DNA form, the CDR3 reads TGCGCCAGCAGCCAAGATCAATGGCGGGGAGTGAACACTGAAGCTTTCTTT. Encoded protein: CASSQDQWRGVNTEAFF.

This clonotype was picked up many times. The V and J genes are TRBV9 and TRBJ1-5; D may be TRBD1 (5 bases). V was trimmed by 2 bases and J by 1 base, leaving 7 bases between them. CDR1 is SGDLS and CDR2 is YYNGEE in the germline V gene. There are 14 residues in the CDR3. The CDR3 reads CASSVGGSNQPQHF. The CDR3 nucleotides are TGTGCCAGCAGCGTTGGGGGGAGCAATCAGCCCCAGCATTTT.

About this clonotype itself: A much larger clonotype is one base distant, so this may be a read error. The CDR3 region is CASSRKGQSSGNTIYF. The CDR3 nucleotides are TGTGCCAGCAGTCGCAAGGGCCAGAGCTCTGGAAACACCATATATTTT. This chain connects TRBV2 to TRBJ1-3, with D uncertain. This CDR3 has 16 residues. V lost 5 bases to trimming and J lost 0 bases, with 14 bases between them. Germline V gene lookup returns CDR1 SNHLY and CDR2 FYNNEI.